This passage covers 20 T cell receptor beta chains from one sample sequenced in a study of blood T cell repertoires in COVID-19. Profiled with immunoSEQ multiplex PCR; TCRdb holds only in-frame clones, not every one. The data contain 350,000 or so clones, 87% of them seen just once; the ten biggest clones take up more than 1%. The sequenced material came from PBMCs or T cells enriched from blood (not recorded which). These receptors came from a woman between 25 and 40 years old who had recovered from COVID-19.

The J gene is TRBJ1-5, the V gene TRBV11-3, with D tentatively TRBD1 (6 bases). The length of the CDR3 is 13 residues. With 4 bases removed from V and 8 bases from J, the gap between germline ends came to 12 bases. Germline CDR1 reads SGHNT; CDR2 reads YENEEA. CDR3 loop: CASSWGGAEPQHF. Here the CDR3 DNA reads TGTGCCAGCAGCTGGGGGGGCGCCGAGCCCCAGCATTTT.

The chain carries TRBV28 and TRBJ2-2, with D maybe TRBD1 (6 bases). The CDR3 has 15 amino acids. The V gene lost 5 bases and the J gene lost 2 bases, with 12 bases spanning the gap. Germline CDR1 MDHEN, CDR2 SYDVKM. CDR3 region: CASSPARGNTGELFF. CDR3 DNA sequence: TGTGCCAGCAGTCCCGCCAGGGGAAACACCGGGGAGCTGTTTTTT.

CDR3 bases: TGTGCCAGCAGCCGCGCTAGCGGGGACGCCTACAATGAGCAGTTCTTC. Translating it yields CASSRASGDAYNEQFF. The V gene is TRBV5-5, the J gene TRBJ2-1, with TRBD2 matching 9 bases. J lost 2 bases, V lost 4 bases, and 7 bases had no gene match. The CDR3 is 16 residues long. Germline V gene sequence: CDR1 SGHKS, CDR2 YYEKEE (reference sequence).

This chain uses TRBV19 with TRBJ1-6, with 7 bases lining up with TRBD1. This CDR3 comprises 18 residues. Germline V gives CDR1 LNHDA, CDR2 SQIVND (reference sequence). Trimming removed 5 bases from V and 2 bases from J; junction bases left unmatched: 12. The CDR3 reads CASSVSPRGRTYNSPLHF. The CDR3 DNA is TGTGCCAGTAGTGTCTCTCCCAGGGGGAGAACCTATAATTCACCCCTCCACTTT. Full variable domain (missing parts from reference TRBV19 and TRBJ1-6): DGGITQSPKYLFRKEGQNVTLSCEQNLNHDAMYWYRQDPGQGLRLIYYSQIVNDFQKGDIAEGYSVSREKKESFPLTVTSAQKNPTAFYLCASSVSPRGRTYNSPLHFGNGTRLTVT.

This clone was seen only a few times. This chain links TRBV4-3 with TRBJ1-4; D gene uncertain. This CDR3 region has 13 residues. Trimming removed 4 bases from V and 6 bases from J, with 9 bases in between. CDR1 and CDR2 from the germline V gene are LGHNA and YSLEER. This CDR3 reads CASSRGPDEKLFF. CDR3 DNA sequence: TGCGCCAGCAGCCGAGGTCCCGATGAAAAACTGTTTTTT.

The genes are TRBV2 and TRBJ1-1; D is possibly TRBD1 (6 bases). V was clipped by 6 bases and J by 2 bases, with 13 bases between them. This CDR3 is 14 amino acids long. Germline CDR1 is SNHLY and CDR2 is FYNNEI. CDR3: CASSLQGKNTEAFF. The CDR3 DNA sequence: TGTGCCAGCAGCTTGCAGGGGAAAAACACTGAAGCTTTCTTT. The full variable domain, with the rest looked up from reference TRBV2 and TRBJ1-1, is EPEVTQTPSHQVTQMGQEVILRCVPISNHLYFYWYRQILGQKVEFLVSFYNNEISEKSEIFDDQFSVERPDGSNFTLKIRSTKLEDSAMYFCASSLQGKNTEAFFGQGTRLTVV.

In DNA form, the CDR3 reads TGTGCCAGCAGAATTCGGGTCTCGGATTCCTACAATGAGCAGTTCTTC. Protein: CASRIRVSDSYNEQFF. The chain links TRBV27 to TRBJ2-1; D is unresolved. CDR3 length: 16 residues. CDR1 and CDR2 (germline): MNHEY, SMNVEV (reference sequence). The ends were cut back, 6 bases at V and 1 base at J, with 16 bases in the middle.

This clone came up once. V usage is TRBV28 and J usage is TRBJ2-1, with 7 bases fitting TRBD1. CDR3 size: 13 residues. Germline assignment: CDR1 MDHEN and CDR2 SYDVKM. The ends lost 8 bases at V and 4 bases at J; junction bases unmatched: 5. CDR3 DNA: TGTGCCAGCTTGGACAGGAAGTACAATGAGCAGTTCTTC. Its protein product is CASLDRKYNEQFF.

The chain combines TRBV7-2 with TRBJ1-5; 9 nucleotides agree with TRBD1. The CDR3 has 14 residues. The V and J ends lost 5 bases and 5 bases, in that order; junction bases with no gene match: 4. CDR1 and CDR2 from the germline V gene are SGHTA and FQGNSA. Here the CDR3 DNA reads TGTGCCAGCAGCGGGGGACAGGGACATCAGCCCCAGCATTTT. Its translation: CASSGGQGHQPQHF.

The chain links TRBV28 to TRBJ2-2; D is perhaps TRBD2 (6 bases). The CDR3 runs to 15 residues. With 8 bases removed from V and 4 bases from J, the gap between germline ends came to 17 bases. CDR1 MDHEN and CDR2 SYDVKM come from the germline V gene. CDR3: CASGAQRVPTGELFF. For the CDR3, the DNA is TGTGCCAGCGGGGCCCAGCGGGTACCCACCGGGGAGCTGTTTTTT.

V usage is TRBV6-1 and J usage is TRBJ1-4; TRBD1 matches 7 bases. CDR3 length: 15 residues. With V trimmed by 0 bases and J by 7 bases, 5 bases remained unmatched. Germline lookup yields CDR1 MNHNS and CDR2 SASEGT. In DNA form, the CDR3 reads TGTGCCAGCAGTGAAGCGGAGACAGGGAGTGAAAAACTGTTTTTT. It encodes CASSEAETGSEKLFF.

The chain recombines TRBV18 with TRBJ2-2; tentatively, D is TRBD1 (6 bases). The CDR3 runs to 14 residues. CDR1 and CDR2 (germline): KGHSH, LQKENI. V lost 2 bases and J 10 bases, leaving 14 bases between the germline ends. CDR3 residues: CASSPGQFSEELFF. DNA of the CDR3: TGTGCCAGCTCACCAGGACAGTTTTCCGAGGAGCTGTTTTTT.

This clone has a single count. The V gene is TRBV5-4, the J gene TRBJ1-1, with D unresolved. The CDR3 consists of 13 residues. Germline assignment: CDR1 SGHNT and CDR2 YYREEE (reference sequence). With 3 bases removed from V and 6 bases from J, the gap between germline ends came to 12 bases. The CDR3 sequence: CASSSPELAEAFF. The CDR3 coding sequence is TGTGCCAGCAGCTCGCCTGAACTGGCTGAAGCTTTCTTT.

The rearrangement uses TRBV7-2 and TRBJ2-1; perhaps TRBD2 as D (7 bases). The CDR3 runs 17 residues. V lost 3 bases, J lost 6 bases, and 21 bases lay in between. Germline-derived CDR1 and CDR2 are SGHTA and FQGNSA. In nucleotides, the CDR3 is TGTGCCAGCAGCTTGGGGAGGGGGAGCGGTATCTCCAATGAGCAGTTCTTC. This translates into CASSLGRGSGISNEQFF.

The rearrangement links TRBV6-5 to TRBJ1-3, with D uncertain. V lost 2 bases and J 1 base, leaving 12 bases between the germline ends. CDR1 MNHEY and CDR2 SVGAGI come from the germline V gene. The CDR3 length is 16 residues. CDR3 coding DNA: TGTGCCAGCAGTTACCCTTTGGGGAGATCTGGAAACACCATATATTTT. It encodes CASSYPLGRSGNTIYF.

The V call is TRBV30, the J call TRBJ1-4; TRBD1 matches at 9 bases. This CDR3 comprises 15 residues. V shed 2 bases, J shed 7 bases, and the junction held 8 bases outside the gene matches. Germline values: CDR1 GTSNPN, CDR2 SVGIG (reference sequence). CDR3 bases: TGTGCCTGGAGTCCCGGGACAGGGCTAGGTGAAAAACTGTTTTTT. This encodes CAWSPGTGLGEKLFF.

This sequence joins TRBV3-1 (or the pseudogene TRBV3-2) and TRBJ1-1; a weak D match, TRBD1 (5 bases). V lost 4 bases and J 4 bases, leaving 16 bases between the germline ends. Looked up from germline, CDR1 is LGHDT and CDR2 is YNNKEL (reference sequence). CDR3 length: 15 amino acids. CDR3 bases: TGTGCCAGCAGCCTCTCATGTCAGGGATCCACTGAAGCTTTCTTT. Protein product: CASSLSCQGSTEAFF.

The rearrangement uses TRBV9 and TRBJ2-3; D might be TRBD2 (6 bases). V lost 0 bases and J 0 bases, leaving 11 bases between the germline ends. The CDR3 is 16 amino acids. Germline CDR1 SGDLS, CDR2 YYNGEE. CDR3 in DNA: TGTGCCAGCAGCGTAGGGGACTCCCATAGCACAGATACGCAGTATTTT. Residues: CASSVGDSHSTDTQYF. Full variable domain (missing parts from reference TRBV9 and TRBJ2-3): DSGVTQTPKHLITATGQRVTLRCSPRSGDLSVYWYQQSLDQGLQFLIQYYNGEERAKGNILERFSAQQFPDLHSELNLSSLELGDSALYFCASSVGDSHSTDTQYFGPGTRLTVL.

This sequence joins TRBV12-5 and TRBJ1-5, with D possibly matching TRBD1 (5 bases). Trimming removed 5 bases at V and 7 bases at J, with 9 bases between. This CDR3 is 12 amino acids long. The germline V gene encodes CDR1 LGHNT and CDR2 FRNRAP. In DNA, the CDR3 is TGTGCTAGTGGTCCGACAGAACAGCCCCAGCATTTT. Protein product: CASGPTEQPQHF.

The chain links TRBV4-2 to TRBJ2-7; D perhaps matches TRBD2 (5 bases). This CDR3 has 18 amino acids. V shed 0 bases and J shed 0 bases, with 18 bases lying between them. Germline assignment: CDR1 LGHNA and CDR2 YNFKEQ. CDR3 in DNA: TGTGCCAGCAGCCAAGATACCCCGGCTTTAGGGAGCTCCTACGAGCAGTACTTC. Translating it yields CASSQDTPALGSSYEQYF.